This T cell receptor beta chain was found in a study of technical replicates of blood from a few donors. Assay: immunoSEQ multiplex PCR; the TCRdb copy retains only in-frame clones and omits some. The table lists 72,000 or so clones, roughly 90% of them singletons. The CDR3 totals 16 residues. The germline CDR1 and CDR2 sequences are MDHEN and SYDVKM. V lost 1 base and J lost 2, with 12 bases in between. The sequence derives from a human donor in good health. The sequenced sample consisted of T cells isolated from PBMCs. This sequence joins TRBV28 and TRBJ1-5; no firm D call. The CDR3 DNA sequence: TGTGCCAGCAGTTTATTTCCGGGAGGCGGCAATCAGCCCCAGCATTTT. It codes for CASSLFPGGGNQPQHF.